This T cell receptor (beta chain) was sequenced in a study of T-cell reconstitution after alpha-beta-depleted transplantation in children. Findings and limits, study-wide: Surviving thymic progenitors and recipient T cells were the source of high TCRbeta diversity at day 60 in some patients. When one year had passed after transplant, most T-cell counts and diversity came from newly produced T cells. Two months or so post-transplant, alpha-beta T cells reportedly derived from several hundred expanded graft clones.

The V and J ends lost 3 bases and 2 bases respectively, with 10 bases between them. This CDR3 has 14 amino acids. CDR1 is LNHDA and CDR2 is SQIVND in the germline V gene (reference sequence). As for this clonotype: Antigen unknown.

Unique molecular identifiers featured in how the TCRbeta library was prepared. A single record per CDR3 protein comes from TCRdb applying MiXCR to the PCR reads. The table shows about 640,000 distinct CDR3 sequences, with 10% to 15% occurring only once. The TCR was taken from a male patient younger than 18 who had a stem cell transplant for acute myeloid leukemia, so the T cells may come from the graft donor. The sequences come from PBMCs, mostly from graft donor cells, collected 360 days after TCRalphabeta/CD19-depleted stem cell transplant. This chain links TRBV19 with TRBJ1-2; perhaps TRBD1 as D (6 bases). The CDR3 sequence: CASSIRTGNYGYTF. The CDR3 bases are TGTGCCAGTAGTATCCGAACAGGGAACTATGGCTACACCTTC.